This T cell receptor beta chain was found in a study of shared clonotypes between healthy human individuals. Findings and caveats of the study: Sampling covered blood only; tissue repertoires likely differ.

Deep-level running was used for the assay. Profiling relied on immunoSEQ multiplex PCR, and the TCRdb table lists in-frame clones only, not all of them. The top ten clones hold 0.32% of a sample with some 380,000 clones, about 96% of them seen once. V lost 4 bases to trimming and J lost 5 bases, with 12 bases between them. The germline V gene encodes CDR1 MDHEN and CDR2 SYDVKM. The CDR3 runs 13 residues. Comments on this clone: Its antigen is currently unknown.

Sequenced input: memory CD8+ T cells sorted from blood. Subset defined: CD45RO+ cells pooled with CCR7-negative TemRA cells. J is TRBJ2-7 and V is TRBV28, with TRBD1 as a possible D gene (6 bases). This TCR derives from a man aged 30 to 45 in good health. The CDR3 here is CASSSQGWHEQYF. The DNA for the CDR3 is TGTGCCAGCAGTTCACAGGGATGGCACGAGCAGTACTTC.